The clone carrying this T cell receptor beta chain appeared a few times. Its target is not known. The sample originates from a study of post-analysis software for immune sequencing data. Study-wide results and limits: Roughly 5 TRBV segments (TRBV5-6, TRBV5-1 and TRBV20-1 among them) occurred more frequently in patients than in controls.

Carried by the TCR beta cDNA libraries were unique molecular identifiers. Each CDR3 protein gets one entry after TCRdb re-called the PCR reads with MiXCR. The sample yields about 500,000 distinct CDR3 sequences, less than 45% seen once. CDR1 MNHEY and CDR2 SMNVEV come from the germline V gene (reference sequence). The CDR3 covers 14 residues. The V and J ends lost 5 bases and 0 bases respectively, with 10 bases between them. The chain joins TRBV27 to TRBJ1-2, with TRBD1 as a possible D gene (5 bases). Sequenced input: blood. The origin of this receptor is a girl between 5 and 17 years old with multiple sclerosis. The CDR3 DNA reads TGTGCCAGCAGTCCAAGGGGAGCTAACTATGGCTACACCTTC. Its translation: CASSPRGANYGYTF.